This paragraph reports one T cell receptor beta chain. Its specificity is unknown. The germline gives CDR1 SGDLS, CDR2 YYNGEE. Trimming cost V 5 bases and J 8 bases, with 13 bases left between them. This CDR3 comprises 12 residues. TCRdb's table, derived via immunoSEQ multiplex PCR, lists solely in-frame clones and lacks some. Of approximately 150,000 clones listed, roughly 93% are singletons. The entry originates in a study of T cell responses to AZD1222 COVID-19 vaccine. Whole-study findings and limits: Seropositivity was recorded at baseline in only a handful of AZD1222 recipients. Females made up more of the donors, who were largely white British, and clonal diversity may have come out too low. Spike-specific TCR breadth and depth rose after two AZD1222 doses. Dominant CD4 TCR responses targeted spike regions 160-218 and 743-854.

The specimen was peripheral blood, collected 28 days after the second AZD1222 dose. The source of this sequence is an adult who received the AZD1222 COVID-19 vaccine. V and J are TRBV9 and TRBJ1-2; D is ambiguous. Written as DNA, the CDR3 is TGTGCCAGCAGGGATGCTTTGACGGGCTACACCTTC. Protein sequence: CASRDALTGYTF.